This TCR beta chain is drawn from a study of cytomegalovirus exposure and HLA in healthy donors. The germline CDR1 and CDR2 sequences are SGHVS and FNYEAQ. V gave up 5 bases and J gave up 6 bases; unmatched junction bases: 9. The CDR3 has 16 amino acids. PCR involved 60 Vbeta and 13 Jbeta primers. Sequencing used immunoSEQ multiplex PCR; TCRdb keeps in-frame clones, though not all of them. The sample records 140,000 to 150,000 clones, 79% being singletons. The sample taken for sequencing was PBMCs. The sequence was obtained from a woman aged 40 to 50 in good health and CMV-seropositive. The chain is built from TRBV7-6 and TRBJ2-3; 12 nucleotides line up with TRBD2. The CDR3 DNA reads as TGTGCCAGCAGCCCAGCTAGCGGGGGGGCCGCGGATACGCAGTATTTT. It translates to CASSPASGGAADTQYF.